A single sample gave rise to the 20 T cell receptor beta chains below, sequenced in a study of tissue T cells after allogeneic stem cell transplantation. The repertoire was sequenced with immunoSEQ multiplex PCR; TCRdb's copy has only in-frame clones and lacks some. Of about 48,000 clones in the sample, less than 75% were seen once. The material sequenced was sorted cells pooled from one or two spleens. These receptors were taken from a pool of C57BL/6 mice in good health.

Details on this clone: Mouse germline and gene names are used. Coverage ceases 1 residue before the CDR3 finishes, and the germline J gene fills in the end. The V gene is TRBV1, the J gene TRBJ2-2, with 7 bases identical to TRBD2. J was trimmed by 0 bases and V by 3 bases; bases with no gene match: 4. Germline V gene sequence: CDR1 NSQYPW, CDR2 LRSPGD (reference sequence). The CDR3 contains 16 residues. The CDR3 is CTCSANWGANTGQLYF. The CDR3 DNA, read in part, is TGCACCTGCAGTGCGAACTGGGGAGCAAACACCGGGCAGCTCTAC.

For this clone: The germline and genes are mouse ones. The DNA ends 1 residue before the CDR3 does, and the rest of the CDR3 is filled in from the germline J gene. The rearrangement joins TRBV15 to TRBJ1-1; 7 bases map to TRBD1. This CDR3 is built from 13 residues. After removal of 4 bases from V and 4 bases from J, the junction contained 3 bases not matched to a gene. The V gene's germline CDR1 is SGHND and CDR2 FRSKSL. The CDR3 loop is CASSSQGRTEVFF. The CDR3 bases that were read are TGTGCCAGCAGTTCACAGGGGCGCACAGAAGTCTTC.

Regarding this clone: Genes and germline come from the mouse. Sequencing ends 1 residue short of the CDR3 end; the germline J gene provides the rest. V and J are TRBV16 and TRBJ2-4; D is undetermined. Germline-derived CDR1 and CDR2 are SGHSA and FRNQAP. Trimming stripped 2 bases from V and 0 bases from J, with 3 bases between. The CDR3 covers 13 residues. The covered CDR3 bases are TGTGCAAGCAGCTTACAGAGTCAAAACACCTTGTAC. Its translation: CASSLQSQNTLY. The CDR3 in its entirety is CASSLQSQNTLYF. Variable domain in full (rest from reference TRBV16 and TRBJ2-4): NAGVIQTPRHKVTGKGQEATLWCEPISGHSAVFWYRQTIVQGLEFLTYFRNQAPIDDSGMPKERFSAQMPNQSHSTLKIQSTQPQDSAVYLCASSLQSQNTLYFGAGTRLSVL.

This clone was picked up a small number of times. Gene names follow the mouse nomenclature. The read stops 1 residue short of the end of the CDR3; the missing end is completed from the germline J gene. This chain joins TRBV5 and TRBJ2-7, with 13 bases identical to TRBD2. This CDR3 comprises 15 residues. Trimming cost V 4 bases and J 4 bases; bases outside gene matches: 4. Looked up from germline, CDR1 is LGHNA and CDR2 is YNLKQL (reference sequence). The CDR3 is CASSPGTGGVYEQYF. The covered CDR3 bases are TGTGCCAGCAGCCCCGGGACTGGGGGGGTTTATGAACAGTAC.

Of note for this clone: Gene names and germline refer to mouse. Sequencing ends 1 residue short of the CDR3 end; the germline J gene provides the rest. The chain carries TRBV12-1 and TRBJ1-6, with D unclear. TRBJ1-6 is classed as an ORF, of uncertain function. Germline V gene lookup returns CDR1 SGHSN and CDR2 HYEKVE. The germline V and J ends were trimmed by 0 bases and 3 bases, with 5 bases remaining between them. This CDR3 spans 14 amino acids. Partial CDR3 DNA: TGTGCCAGCTCTCTCGAAAGCTATAATTCGCCCCTCTAC. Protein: CASSLESYNSPLY. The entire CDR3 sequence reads CASSLESYNSPLYF.

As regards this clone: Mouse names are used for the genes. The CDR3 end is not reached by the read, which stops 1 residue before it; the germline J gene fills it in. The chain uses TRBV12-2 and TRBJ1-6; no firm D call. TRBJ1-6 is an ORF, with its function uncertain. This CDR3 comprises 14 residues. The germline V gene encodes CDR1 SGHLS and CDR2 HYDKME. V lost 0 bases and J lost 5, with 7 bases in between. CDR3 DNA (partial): TGTGCCAGCTCTCTCGGCAAAAATAATTCGCCCCTCTAC. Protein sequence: CASSLGKNNSPLY. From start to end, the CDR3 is CASSLGKNNSPLYF.

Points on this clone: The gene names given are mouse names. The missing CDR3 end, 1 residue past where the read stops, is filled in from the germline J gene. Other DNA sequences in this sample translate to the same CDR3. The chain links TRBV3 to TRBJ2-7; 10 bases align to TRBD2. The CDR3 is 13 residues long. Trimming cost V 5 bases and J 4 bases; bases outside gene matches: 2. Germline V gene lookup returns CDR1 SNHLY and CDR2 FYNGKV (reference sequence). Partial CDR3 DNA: TGTGCCAGCAGCCTGACTGGGGGGTATGAACAGTAC. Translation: CASSLTGGYEQY. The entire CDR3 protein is CASSLTGGYEQYF. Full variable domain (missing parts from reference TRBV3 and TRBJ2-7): GPKVLQIPSHQIIDMGQMVTLNCDPVSNHLYFYWYKQILGQQMEFLVNFYNGKVMEKSKLFKDQFSVERPDGSYFTLKIQPTALEDSAVYFCASSLTGGYEQYFGPGTRLTVL.

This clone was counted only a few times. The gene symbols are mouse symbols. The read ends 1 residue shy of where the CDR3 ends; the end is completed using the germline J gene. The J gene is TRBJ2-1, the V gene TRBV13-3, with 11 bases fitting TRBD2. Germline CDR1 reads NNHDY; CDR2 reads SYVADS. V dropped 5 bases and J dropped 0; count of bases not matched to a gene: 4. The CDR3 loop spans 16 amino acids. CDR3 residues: CASSPGTGGNYAEQFF. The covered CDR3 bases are TGTGCCAGCAGCCCCGGGACTGGGGGTAACTATGCTGAGCAGTTC.

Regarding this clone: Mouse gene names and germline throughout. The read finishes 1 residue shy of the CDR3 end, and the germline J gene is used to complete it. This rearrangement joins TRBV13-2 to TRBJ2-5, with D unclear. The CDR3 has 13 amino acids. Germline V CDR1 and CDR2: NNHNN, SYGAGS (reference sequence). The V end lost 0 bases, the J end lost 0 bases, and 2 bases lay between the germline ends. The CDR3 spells CASGDANQDTQYF. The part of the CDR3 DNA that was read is TGTGCCAGCGGTGATGCGAACCAAGACACCCAGTAC.

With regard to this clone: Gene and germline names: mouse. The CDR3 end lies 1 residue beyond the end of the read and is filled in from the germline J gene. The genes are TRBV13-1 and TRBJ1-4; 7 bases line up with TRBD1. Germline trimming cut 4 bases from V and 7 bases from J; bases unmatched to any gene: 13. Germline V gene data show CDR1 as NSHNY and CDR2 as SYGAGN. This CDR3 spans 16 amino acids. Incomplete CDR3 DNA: TGTGCCAGCAGTCCTCTCGACAGGGCAGTCAGCGAAAGATTATTT. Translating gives CASSPLDRAVSERLF. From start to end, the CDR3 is CASSPLDRAVSERLFF.

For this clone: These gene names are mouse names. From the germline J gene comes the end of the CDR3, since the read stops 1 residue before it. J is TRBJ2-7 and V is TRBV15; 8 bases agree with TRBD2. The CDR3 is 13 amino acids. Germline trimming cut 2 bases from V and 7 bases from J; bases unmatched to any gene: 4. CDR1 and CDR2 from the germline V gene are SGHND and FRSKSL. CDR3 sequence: CASSLPGGREQYF. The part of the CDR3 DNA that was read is TGTGCCAGCAGTTTACCTGGGGGGAGGGAACAGTAC.

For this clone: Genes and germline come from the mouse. CDR3 residues: CASGDADQNTLYF. The sequenced part of the CDR3 DNA is TGTGCCAGCGGTGATGCTGATCAAAACACCTTGTAC. The chain carries TRBV13-2 and TRBJ2-4; D is unresolved. The CDR3 is cut off 1 residue early in the read; its end comes from the germline J gene. V shed 0 bases and J shed 2 bases, with 4 bases lying between them. This CDR3 has 13 residues. CDR1 and CDR2 (germline): NNHNN, SYGAGS (reference sequence).

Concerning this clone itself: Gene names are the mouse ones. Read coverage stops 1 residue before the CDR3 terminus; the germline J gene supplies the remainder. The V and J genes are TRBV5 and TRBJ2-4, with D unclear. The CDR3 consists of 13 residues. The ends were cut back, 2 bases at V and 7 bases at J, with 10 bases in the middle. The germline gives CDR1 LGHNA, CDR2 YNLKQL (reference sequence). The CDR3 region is CASSQRSGDTLYF. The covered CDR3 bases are TGTGCCAGCAGCCAAAGGTCCGGGGACACCTTGTAC.

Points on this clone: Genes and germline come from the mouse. The part of the CDR3 DNA that was read is TGTGCCAGCAGTCACAGGGTGAACTCCGACTACACC. Translating gives CASSHRVNSDYT. The whole CDR3 reads CASSHRVNSDYTF. The V gene is TRBV24, the J gene TRBJ1-2, with D tentatively TRBD1 (6 bases). Read data end 1 residue before the CDR3 end; the end is taken from the germline J gene. CDR1 is KGHTA and CDR2 is FRNEEI in the germline V gene. CDR3 length equals 13 residues. The V end lost 4 bases, the J end lost 2 bases, and 8 bases lay between the germline ends.

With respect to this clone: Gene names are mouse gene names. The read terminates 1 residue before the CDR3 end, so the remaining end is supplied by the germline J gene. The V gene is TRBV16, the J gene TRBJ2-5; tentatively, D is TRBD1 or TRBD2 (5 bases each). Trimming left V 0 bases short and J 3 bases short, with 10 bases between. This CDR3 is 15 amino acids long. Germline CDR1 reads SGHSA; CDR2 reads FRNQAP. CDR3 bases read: TGTGCAAGCAGCTTAGATATGGGACGACAAGACACCCAGTAC. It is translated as CASSLDMGRQDTQY. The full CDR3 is CASSLDMGRQDTQYF.

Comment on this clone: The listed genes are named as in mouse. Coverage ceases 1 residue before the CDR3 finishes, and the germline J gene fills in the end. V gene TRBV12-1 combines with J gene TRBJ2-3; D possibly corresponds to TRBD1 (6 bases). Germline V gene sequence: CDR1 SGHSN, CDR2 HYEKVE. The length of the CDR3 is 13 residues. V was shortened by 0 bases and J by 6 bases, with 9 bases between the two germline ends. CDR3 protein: CASSLRDTETLYF. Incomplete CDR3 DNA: TGTGCCAGCTCTCTCAGGGACACCGAAACGCTGTAT.

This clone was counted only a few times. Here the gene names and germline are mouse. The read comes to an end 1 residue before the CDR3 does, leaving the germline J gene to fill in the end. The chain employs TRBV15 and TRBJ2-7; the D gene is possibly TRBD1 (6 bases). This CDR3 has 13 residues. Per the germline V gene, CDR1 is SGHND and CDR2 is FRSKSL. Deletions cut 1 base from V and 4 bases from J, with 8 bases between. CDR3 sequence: CASSLGTEYEQYF. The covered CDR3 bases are TGTGCCAGCAGTTTAGGGACAGAATATGAACAGTAC. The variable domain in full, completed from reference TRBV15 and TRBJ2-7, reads DAGVTQTPRHEVAEKGQTIILKCEPVSGHNDLFWYRQTKIQGLELLSYFRSKSLMEDGGAFKDRFKAEMLNSSFSTLKIQPTEPKDSAVYLCASSLGTEYEQYFGPGTRLTVL.

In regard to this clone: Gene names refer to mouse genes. The sequenced part of the CDR3 DNA is TGTGCCAGCAGTACCGGGACAAACCAAGACACCCAGTAC. Protein: CASSTGTNQDTQY. In full, the CDR3 is CASSTGTNQDTQYF. The chain couples TRBV13-3 to TRBJ2-5; D perhaps matches TRBD1 (6 bases). The DNA ends 1 residue before the CDR3 does, and the rest of the CDR3 is filled in from the germline J gene. CDR1 and CDR2 (germline): NNHDY, SYVADS. The CDR3 has 14 amino acids. V gave up 4 bases and J gave up 0 bases, with 9 bases separating them.

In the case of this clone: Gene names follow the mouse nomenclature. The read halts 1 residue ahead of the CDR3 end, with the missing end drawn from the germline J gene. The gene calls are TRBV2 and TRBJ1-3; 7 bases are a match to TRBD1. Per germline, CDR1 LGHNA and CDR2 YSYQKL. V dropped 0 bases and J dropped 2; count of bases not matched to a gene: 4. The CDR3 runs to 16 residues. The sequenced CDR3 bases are TGTGCCAGCAGCCAAGATCCCACAGGGGCTGGAAATACGCTCTAT. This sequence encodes CASSQDPTGAGNTLY. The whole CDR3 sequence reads CASSQDPTGAGNTLYF.

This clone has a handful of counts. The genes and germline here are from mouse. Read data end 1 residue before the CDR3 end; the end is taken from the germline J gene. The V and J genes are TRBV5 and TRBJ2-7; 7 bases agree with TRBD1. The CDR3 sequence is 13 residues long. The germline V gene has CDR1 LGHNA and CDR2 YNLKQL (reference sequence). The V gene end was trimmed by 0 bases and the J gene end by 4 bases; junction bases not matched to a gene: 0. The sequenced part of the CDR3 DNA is TGTGCCAGCAGCCAAGAACAGGGGTATGAACAGTAC. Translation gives CASSQEQGYEQY. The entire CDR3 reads CASSQEQGYEQYF.